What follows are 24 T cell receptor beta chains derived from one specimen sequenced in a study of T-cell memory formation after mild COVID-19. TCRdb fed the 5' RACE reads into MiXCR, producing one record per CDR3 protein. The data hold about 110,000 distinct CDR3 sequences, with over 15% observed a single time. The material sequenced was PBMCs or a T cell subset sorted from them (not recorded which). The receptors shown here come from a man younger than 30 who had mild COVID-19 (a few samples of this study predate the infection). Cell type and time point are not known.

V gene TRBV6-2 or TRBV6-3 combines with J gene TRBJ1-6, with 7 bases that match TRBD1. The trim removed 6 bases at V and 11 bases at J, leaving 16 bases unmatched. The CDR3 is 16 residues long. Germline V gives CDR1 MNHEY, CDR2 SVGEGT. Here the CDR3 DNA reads TGTGCCAGCAGAACCAATCTACAGGGGTCGGTTGCACCCCTCCACTTT. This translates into CASRTNLQGSVAPLHF.

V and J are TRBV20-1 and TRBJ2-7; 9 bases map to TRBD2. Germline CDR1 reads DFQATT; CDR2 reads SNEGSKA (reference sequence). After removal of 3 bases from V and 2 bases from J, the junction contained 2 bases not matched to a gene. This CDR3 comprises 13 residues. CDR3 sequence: CSASVAGAYEQYV. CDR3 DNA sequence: TGCAGTGCTAGTGTAGCGGGGGCCTACGAGCAGTACGTC.

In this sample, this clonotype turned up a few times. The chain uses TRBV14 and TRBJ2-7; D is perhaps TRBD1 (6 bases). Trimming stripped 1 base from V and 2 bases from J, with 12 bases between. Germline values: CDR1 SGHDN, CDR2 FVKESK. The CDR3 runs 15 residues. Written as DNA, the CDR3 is TGTGCCAGCAGCCAAGTTTTCAGGGGCACCTACGAGCAGTACTTC. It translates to CASSQVFRGTYEQYF.

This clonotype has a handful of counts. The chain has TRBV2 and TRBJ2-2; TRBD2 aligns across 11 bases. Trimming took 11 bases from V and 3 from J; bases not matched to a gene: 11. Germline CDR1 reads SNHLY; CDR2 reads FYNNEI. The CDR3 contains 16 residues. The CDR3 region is CAAVTGTSGYTGELFF. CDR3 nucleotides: TGTGCCGCCGTTACCGGGACTAGCGGATACACCGGGGAGCTGTTTTTT.

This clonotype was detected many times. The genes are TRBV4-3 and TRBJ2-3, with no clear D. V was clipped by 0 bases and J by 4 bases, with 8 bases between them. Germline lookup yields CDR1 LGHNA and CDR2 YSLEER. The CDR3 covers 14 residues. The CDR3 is CASSQETWADTQYF. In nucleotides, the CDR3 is TGCGCCAGCAGCCAAGAAACCTGGGCAGATACGCAGTATTTT.

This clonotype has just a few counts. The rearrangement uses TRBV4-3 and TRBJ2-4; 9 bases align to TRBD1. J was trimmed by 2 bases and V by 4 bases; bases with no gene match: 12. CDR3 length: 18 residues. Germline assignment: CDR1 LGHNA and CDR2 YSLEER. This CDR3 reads CASSRGLTGGATKNIQYF. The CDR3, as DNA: TGCGCCAGCAGCCGAGGTCTGACAGGGGGGGCGACCAAAAACATTCAGTACTTC.

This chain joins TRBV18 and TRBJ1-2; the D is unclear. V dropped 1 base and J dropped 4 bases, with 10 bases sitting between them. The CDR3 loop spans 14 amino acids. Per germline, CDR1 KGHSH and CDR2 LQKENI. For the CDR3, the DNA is TGTGCCAGCTCACCACGGCAGGAAGTCTATGGCTACACCTTC. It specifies CASSPRQEVYGYTF.

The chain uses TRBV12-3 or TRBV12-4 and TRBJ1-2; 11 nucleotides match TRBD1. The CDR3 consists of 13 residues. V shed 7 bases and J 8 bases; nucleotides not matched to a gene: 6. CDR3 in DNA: TGTGCCAGCATCGGGACAGGGGGAGCCGGCTACACCTTC. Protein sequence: CASIGTGGAGYTF.

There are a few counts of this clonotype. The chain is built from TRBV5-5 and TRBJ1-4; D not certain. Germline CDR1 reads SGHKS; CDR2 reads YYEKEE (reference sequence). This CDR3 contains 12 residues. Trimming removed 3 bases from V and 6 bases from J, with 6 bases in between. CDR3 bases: TGTGCCAGCAGCTACCAGGATGAAAAACTGTTTTTT. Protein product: CASSYQDEKLFF.

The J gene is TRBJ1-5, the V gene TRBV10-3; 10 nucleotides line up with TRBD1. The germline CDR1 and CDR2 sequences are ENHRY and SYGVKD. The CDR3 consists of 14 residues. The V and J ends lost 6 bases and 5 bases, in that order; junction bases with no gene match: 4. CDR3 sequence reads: CAIRAGTGDQPQHF. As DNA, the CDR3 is TGTGCCATCAGAGCCGGGACAGGGGATCAGCCCCAGCATTTT.

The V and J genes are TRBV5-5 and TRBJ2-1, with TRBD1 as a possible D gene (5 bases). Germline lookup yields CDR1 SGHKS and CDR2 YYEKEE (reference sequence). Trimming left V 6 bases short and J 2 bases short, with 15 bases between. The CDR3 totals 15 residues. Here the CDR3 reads CASNPLWGTYNEQFF. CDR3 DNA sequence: TGTGCCAGCAACCCCCTCTGGGGCACCTACAATGAGCAGTTCTTC.

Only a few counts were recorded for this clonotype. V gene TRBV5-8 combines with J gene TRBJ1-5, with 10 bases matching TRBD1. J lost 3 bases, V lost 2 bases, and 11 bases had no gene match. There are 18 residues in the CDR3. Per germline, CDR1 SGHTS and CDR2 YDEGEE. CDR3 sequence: CASSFHPDRGGFNQPQHF. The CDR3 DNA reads TGTGCCAGCAGCTTCCATCCGGACAGGGGGGGTTTCAATCAGCCCCAGCATTTT.

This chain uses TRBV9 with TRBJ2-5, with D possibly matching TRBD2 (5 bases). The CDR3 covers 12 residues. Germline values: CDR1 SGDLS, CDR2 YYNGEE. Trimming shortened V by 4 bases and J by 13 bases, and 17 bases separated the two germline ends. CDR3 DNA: TGTGCCAGCAGCCCTTCAAGGGAGACTTTGTACTTC. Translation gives CASSPSRETLYF.

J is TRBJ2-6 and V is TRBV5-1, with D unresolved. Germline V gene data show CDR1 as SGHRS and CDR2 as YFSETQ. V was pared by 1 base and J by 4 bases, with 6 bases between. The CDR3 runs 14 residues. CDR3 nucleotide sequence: TGCGCCAGCAGCTTGAGGGAAGGGGCCAACGTCCTGACTTTC. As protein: CASSLREGANVLTF.

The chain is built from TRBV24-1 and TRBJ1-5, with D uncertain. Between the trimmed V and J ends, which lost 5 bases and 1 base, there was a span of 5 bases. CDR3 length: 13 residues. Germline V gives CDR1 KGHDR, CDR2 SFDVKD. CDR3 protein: CATSARSNQPQHF. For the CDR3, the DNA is TGTGCCACCAGTGCCCGGAGCAATCAGCCCCAGCATTTT.

The CDR3 protein is CSARDTRGTETDTQYF. In DNA, the CDR3 is TGCAGTGCTAGAGATACGCGGGGAACTGAGACAGATACGCAGTATTTT. The genes are TRBV20-1 and TRBJ2-3, with D tentatively TRBD2 (6 bases). Trimming stripped 0 bases from V and 3 bases from J, with 16 bases between. In germline, CDR1 is DFQATT, CDR2 SNEGSKA (reference sequence). This CDR3 comprises 16 residues.

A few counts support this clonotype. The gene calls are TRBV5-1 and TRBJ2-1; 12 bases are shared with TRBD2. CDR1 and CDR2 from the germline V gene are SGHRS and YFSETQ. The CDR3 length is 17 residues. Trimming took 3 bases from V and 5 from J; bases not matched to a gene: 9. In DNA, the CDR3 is TGCGCCAGCAGCTCCACCCTAGCGGGGGGGACCCACAATGAGCAGTTCTTC. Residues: CASSSTLAGGTHNEQFF.

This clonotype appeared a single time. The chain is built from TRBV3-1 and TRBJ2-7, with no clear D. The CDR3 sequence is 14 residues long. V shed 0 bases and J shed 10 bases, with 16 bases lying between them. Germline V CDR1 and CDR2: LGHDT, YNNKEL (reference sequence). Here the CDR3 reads CASSQDLGPAEQYV. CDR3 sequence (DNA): TGTGCCAGCAGCCAAGACCTAGGACCGGCCGAACAGTACGTC.

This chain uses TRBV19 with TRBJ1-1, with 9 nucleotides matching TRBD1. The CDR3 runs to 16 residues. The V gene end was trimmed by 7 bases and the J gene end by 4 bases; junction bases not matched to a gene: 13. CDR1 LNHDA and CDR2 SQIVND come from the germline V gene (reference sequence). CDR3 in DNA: TGTGCCAGTACCGAGCGGGGACAGGGCTATTTCACTGAAGCTTTCTTT. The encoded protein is CASTERGQGYFTEAFF.

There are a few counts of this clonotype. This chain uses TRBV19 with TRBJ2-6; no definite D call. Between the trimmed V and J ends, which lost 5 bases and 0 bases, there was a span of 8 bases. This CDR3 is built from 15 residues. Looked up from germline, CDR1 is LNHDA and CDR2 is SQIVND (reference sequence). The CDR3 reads CASSEQYSGANVLTF. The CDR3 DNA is TGTGCCAGTAGTGAACAGTACTCTGGGGCCAACGTCCTGACTTTC.

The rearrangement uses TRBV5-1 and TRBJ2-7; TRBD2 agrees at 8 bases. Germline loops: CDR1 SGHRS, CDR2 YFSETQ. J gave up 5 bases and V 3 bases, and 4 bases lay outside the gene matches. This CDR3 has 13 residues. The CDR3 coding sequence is TGCGCCAGCAGCTATAGCGGGGAGAACGAGCAGTACTTC. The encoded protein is CASSYSGENEQYF. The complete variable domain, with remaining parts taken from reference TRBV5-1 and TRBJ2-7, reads KAGVTQTPRYLIKTRGQQVTLSCSPISGHRSVSWYQQTPGQGLQFLFEYFSETQRNKGNFPGRFSGRQFSNSRSEMNVSTLELGDSALYLCASSYSGENEQYFGPGTRLTVT.

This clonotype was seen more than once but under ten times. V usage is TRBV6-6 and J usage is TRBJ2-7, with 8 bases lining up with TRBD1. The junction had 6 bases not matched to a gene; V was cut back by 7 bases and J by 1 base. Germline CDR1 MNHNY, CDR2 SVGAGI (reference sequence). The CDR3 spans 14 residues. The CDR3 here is CASTLHRGSYEQYV. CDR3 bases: TGTGCCAGCACCTTACACAGGGGGTCCTACGAGCAGTACGTC.

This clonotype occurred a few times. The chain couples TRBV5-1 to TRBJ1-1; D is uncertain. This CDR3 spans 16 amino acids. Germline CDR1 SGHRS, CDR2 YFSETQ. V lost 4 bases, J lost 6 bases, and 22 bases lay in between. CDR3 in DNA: TGCGCCAGCAGCCAAGGACCGCCGGGCCCGTGGGCTGAAGCTTTCTTT. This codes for CASSQGPPGPWAEAFF. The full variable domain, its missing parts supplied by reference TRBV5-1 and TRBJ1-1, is KAGVTQTPRYLIKTRGQQVTLSCSPISGHRSVSWYQQTPGQGLQFLFEYFSETQRNKGNFPGRFSGRQFSNSRSEMNVSTLELGDSALYLCASSQGPPGPWAEAFFGQGTRLTVV.

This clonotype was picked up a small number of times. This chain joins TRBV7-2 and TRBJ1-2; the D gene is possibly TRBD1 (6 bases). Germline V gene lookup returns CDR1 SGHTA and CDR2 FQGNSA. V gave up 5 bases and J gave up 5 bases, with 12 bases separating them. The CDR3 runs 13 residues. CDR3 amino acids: CASSVDSLYGYTF. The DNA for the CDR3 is TGTGCCAGCAGCGTGGACAGCCTTTATGGCTACACCTTC.